This entry lists 2 T cell receptor beta chains sequenced from one sample in a study of blood T cell repertoires in COVID-19. TCRdb keeps only in-frame clones here, not all; method: immunoSEQ multiplex PCR. The sample lists about 270,000 clones, about 83% occurring once. The sequencing sample was made of peripheral blood. These receptors originate from a woman aged 45 to 65 who had recovered from COVID-19.

The gene calls are TRBV7-9 and TRBJ2-1; D perhaps matches TRBD2 (6 bases). V gave up 5 bases and J gave up 5 bases, with 22 bases separating them. The CDR3 consists of 17 residues. CDR1 SEHNR and CDR2 FQNEAQ come from the germline V gene (reference sequence). CDR3 amino acids: CASSASRFWRGHNEQFF. The CDR3 nucleotides read TGTGCCAGCAGCGCCAGCCGGTTTTGGCGGGGACACAATGAGCAGTTCTTC.

The rearrangement uses TRBV2 and TRBJ2-6; D perhaps matches TRBD1 (5 bases). The CDR3 spans 16 residues. The ends were cut back, 7 bases at V and 0 bases at J, with 13 bases in the middle. Germline values: CDR1 SNHLY, CDR2 FYNNEI. The CDR3 spells CASTGPRASGANVLTF. In DNA, the CDR3 is TGTGCCAGCACAGGACCCAGGGCCTCTGGGGCCAACGTCCTGACTTTC.